This is a list of T cell receptor beta chains from one sample in a study of identical twins. TCRdb called the 5' RACE reads again in MiXCR, with one record for every CDR3 protein. The table records 1.5 million to 2 million distinct CDR3 sequences, 32% of them present only once. Material for sequencing was cord blood. These receptors all come from a newborn girl in good health. Both conserved end residues are part of each CDR3. A D gene is named only where the DNA matches it firmly. Clone sizes are given selectively: once, few, many, or a class where the clone is expanded.

d_call j_call v_call clone_size cdr3_nt cdr3_aa
TRBD2 TRBJ2-5 TRBV2 - TGTGCCAGTCTAGCGGGAGAGACCCAGTACTTC CASLAGETQYF
- TRBJ1-5 TRBV2 few TGTGCCAGCAGTGAGGGTGCTACTTCCAATCAGCCCCAGCATTTT CASSEGATSNQPQHF
TRBD2 TRBJ2-5 TRBV25-1 - TGTGCCAGCAGTGTACTAGGGCTAGCGGGGAGAGAGACCCAGTACTTC CASSVLGLAGRETQYF
- TRBJ1-1 TRBV27 - TGTGCCAGCACCTTATCTCGGGTTGGGAACACTGAAGCTTTCTTT CASTLSRVGNTEAFF
- TRBJ2-3 TRBV20-1 - TGCAGTGCCAGGGAGCGGCAGAGGCTATCTAGCACAGATACGCAGTATTTT CSARERQRLSSTDTQYF
- TRBJ2-5 TRBV2 - TGTGCCAGCAGGGACCCGGGGGGCGCAGAAGAGACCCAGTACTTC CASRDPGGAEETQYF
TRBD2 TRBJ2-7 TRBV18 few TGTGCCAGCTCTCTTATTGGCGGACTAGAATCCGAGCAGTACTTC CASSLIGGLESEQYF
- TRBJ2-4 TRBV28 many TGTGCCAGCAGTTTATTCGGGAGCAAAAACATTCAGTACTTC CASSLFGSKNIQYF
- TRBJ1-5 TRBV4-1 - TGCGCCAGCAGCCAAGATCACCCAATGAATCAGCCCCAGCATTTT CASSQDHPMNQPQHF
TRBD2 TRBJ2-1 TRBV20-1 - TGCAGTGCCCACCCACCCGGGACTAGGAATGAGCAGTTCTTC CSAHPPGTRNEQFF
- TRBJ1-1 TRBV21-1 - TGTGCCAGCAGCAAAGTTTTGAGGGGCACTGAAGCTTTCTTT CASSKVLRGTEAFF
TRBD2 TRBJ2-3 TRBV25-1 - TGTGCCAGCAGTGCGGGGACTAGCGGGAGGACCACAGATACGCAGTATTTT CASSAGTSGRTTDTQYF
TRBD2 TRBJ2-1 TRBV3-1 many TGTGCCAGCAGCCCGACTAGCGGGAGAAATGAGCAGTTCTTC CASSPTSGRNEQFF
- TRBJ1-1 TRBV6-5 - TGTGCCAGCAGTTACTCGGGGGCAATGAACACTGAAGCTTTCTTT CASSYSGAMNTEAFF
TRBD1 TRBJ2-4 TRBV10-3 few TGTGCCATCAGTGAGTCAGAGATCGACAGGGGGCGTCGAGGTTGGGGCAAAAACATTCAGTACTTC CAISESEIDRGRRGWGKNIQYF
- TRBJ1-5 TRBV2 - TGTGCCAGTCTCCGGGACGGAAGCAATCAGCCCCAGCATTTT CASLRDGSNQPQHF
- TRBJ2-7 TRBV4-2 - TGTGCCAGCAGCCAAGACGGTCGGGGGCTAGTCTACGAGCAGTACTTC CASSQDGRGLVYEQYF
TRBD1 TRBJ1-4 TRBV12-3/TRBV12-4 - TGTGCCAGCAGTTCGTGGACAGGGGCGCGGGATGAAAAACTGTTTTTT CASSSWTGARDEKLFF
TRBD1 TRBJ1-4 TRBV7-9 - TGTGCCAGCAGCTCGGGACAGGCCCATAATGAAAAACTGTTTTTT CASSSGQAHNEKLFF
TRBD1 TRBJ1-1 TRBV7-2 - TGTGCCAGCTCTGCAGGGGGCGCACCTTTCTTT CASSAGGAPFF
- TRBJ2-5 TRBV7-9 few TGTGCCAGCAGCTTAGCCCCTAGCGTTCAAGAGACCCAGTACTTC CASSLAPSVQETQYF
TRBD2 TRBJ2-1 TRBV12-3/TRBV12-4 many TGTGCCAGCACTTCGACTAGCAGCTACAATGAGCAGTTCTTC CASTSTSSYNEQFF
- TRBJ2-2 TRBV15 few TGTGCCACCAGCAGAGATTTCCAGGGCTCCAACACCGGGGAGCTGTTTTTT CATSRDFQGSNTGELFF
- TRBJ1-2 TRBV7-9 - TGTGCCCGCAGCGCCTCCAGCTATGGCTACACCTTC CARSASSYGYTF
TRBD2 TRBJ2-7 TRBV11-2 few TGTGCCAGCAGCTTAGTCGGACTAGCGGGGTTCTCCTACGAGCAGTACTTC CASSLVGLAGFSYEQYF
- TRBJ2-1 TRBV11-3 few TGTGCCAGCAGCTTAGGTAGGGTCCTCTCCTACAATGAGCAGTTCTTC CASSLGRVLSYNEQFF
- TRBJ1-2 TRBV2 once TGTGCCAGCAGGGAGAAACAGTTTACCTATGGCTACACCTTC CASREKQFTYGYTF
TRBD1 TRBJ2-7 TRBV7-2 - TGTGCCAGCAGCCCTACCGGGACAGTAAGCTCCCACGAGCAGTACTTC CASSPTGTVSSHEQYF
TRBD1 TRBJ2-3 TRBV20-1 - TGCAGTGCTAGAAGGGGGCCCGGCACAGATACGCAGTATTTT CSARRGPGTDTQYF
TRBD2 TRBJ2-1 TRBV12-3/TRBV12-4 - TGTGCCAGCAGTTTAGCAGGGACTAGCGGGGTAGAGCAGTTCTTC CASSLAGTSGVEQFF
TRBD1 TRBJ2-7 TRBV29-1 few TGCAGCGTTGTAGGGCAGGGGGTGAACGAGCAGTACTTC CSVVGQGVNEQYF
TRBD2 TRBJ2-5 TRBV12-3/TRBV12-4 few TGTGCCAGCAGCGGACTAGCGGGAGGGACCCCCCAAGAGACCCAGTACTTC CASSGLAGGTPQETQYF
- TRBJ2-7 TRBV7-2 - TGTGCCAGCGTCCAGGACTACTACGAGCAGTACTTC CASVQDYYEQYF
- TRBJ1-2 TRBV20-1 - TGCAGTGCTAGATCCTACACCTTC CSARSYTF
- TRBJ1-5 TRBV21-1 - TGTGCCAGCAGCAAAACCCCCATACGCCAGCCCCGGCATTTT CASSKTPIRQPRHF
- TRBJ2-1 TRBV20-1 - TGCAGTGCTAGAGAGGGCAGCCTGTGGGGACGCAATGAGCAGTTCTTC CSAREGSLWGRNEQFF
- TRBJ1-5 TRBV28 - TGTGCCAGCAGTTCCTCCCGGACATGGAGTCAGCCCCAGCATTTT CASSSSRTWSQPQHF
- TRBJ1-5 TRBV10-3 few TGTGCCATCAGTGAGGACAGTGGACAGCCCCAGCATTTT CAISEDSGQPQHF
- TRBJ1-2 TRBV12-3/TRBV12-4 many TGTGCCAGCAGTTTTGAAAAGCAGGGCAACTATGGCTACACCTTC CASSFEKQGNYGYTF
- TRBJ2-7 TRBV12-3/TRBV12-4 - TGTGCCAGCAGTTTTACCGGACAGCCCTACGAGCAGTACTTC CASSFTGQPYEQYF
- TRBJ1-2 TRBV7-2 few TGTGCCAGCAGCTCATTAGCTGTTTGGACAGCTGCTAACTATGGCTACACCTTC CASSSLAVWTAANYGYTF
TRBD2 TRBJ2-5 TRBV10-3 - TGTGCCATCAGCCGGTCTAGCGGGAGATACAATGAGCAGTACTTC CAISRSSGRYNEQYF
- TRBJ2-5 TRBV20-1 - TGCAGTGCTAACCAACTAGCAGAACAAGAGACCCGGTACTTC CSANQLAEQETRYF
- TRBJ1-6 TRBV6-1 few TGTGCCAGCAGACCTAATCGAGACAGCCTTTATAATTCACCCCTCCACTTT CASRPNRDSLYNSPLHF
- TRBJ1-5 TRBV30 - TGTGCCTGGAGTGTATCCGGGACGATCAATCAGCCCCAGCATTTT CAWSVSGTINQPQHF
TRBD2 TRBJ2-3 TRBV7-2 few TGTGCCAGCAGCTTAGGCTCACTAGCGGGGGGCGCAGATACGCAGTATTTT CASSLGSLAGGADTQYF
TRBD2 TRBJ2-1 TRBV20-1 - TGCAGTGCCGCCCGAGACGCGGGAGGGAGGGGTGAGCAGTTCTTC CSAARDAGGRGEQFF
TRBD2 TRBJ2-5 TRBV10-3 many TGTGCCATCAGTGTGCTAGCGGGGCGACAAGAGACCCAGTACTTC CAISVLAGRQETQYF
- TRBJ1-1 TRBV9 few TGTGCCAGCAGGGCCCCTATGAACACTGAAGCTTTCTTT CASRAPMNTEAFF
TRBD2 TRBJ2-7 TRBV5-1 few TGCGCCAGCAGCGGCAGGGCGGGAGGGCCCTCCTACGAGCAGTACTTC CASSGRAGGPSYEQYF
TRBD2 TRBJ2-3 TRBV20-1 few TGCAGTGCGACCGGGACTAGCGGGGTCACAGATACGCAGTATTTT CSATGTSGVTDTQYF
TRBD2 TRBJ2-3 TRBV27 - TGTGCCAGCAGTTTACGCCCCTTGACTAGCGGAGGATATACGCAGTATTTT CASSLRPLTSGGYTQYF
- TRBJ1-4 TRBV6-2/TRBV6-3 - TGTGCCAGCAGGGGTGAAACTCCGAATGAAAAACTGTTTTTT CASRGETPNEKLFF